These T cell receptor beta chains were read from a single sample in a study of T-cell reconstitution after alpha-beta-depleted transplantation in children. MiXCR was run by TCRdb on the PCR reads, yielding one entry per CDR3 protein. The table shows 400,000 to 550,000 distinct CDR3 sequences, with about 11% occurring only once. The input for sequencing was PBMCs, taken before TCRalphabeta/CD19-depleted stem cell transplant. All receptors come from a child aged 2 to 15 with inherited bone marrow failure, due to receive a stem cell transplant. Each CDR3 is given with its conserved first and last residue. The order of the fields is V gene, J gene, clone size, D gene, CDR3 DNA, CDR3 protein. The D gene is left open where the match is weak. Rows may omit the clone size; those that give it use once, few, many or a size class.

v_call: TRBV6-1; j_call: TRBJ2-7; clone_size: .; d_call: TRBD1; cdr3_nt: TGTGCCAGCAGAACGCCGGGACAGGGCTCCTACGAGCAGTACTTC; cdr3_aa: CASRTPGQGSYEQYF
v_call: TRBV12-3/TRBV12-4; j_call: TRBJ2-7; clone_size: many; d_call: TRBD1; cdr3_nt: TGTGCCAGCAGGACCCGGGACAGCCTAACGTACTTC; cdr3_aa: CASRTRDSLTYF
v_call: TRBV10-3; j_call: TRBJ2-2; clone_size: .; d_call: .; cdr3_nt: TGTGCCATCGGGTTCCGGGATGGCGGGGAGCTGTTTTTT; cdr3_aa: CAIGFRDGGELFF
v_call: TRBV15; j_call: TRBJ2-1; clone_size: .; d_call: .; cdr3_nt: TGTGCCATCAGCAGACGGGGGCGGGACCTCTACAATGAGCAGTTCTTC; cdr3_aa: CAISRRGRDLYNEQFF
v_call: TRBV30; j_call: TRBJ1-5; clone_size: .; d_call: TRBD1; cdr3_nt: TGTGCCTGGGACCGGACAGGGGATCAGCCCCAGCATTTT; cdr3_aa: CAWDRTGDQPQHF
v_call: TRBV7-9; j_call: TRBJ2-7; clone_size: few; d_call: TRBD1; cdr3_nt: TGTGCCAGCAGCTTCCGGGACAGGGCCCACGAGCAGTACTTC; cdr3_aa: CASSFRDRAHEQYF
v_call: TRBV10-1; j_call: TRBJ2-3; clone_size: .; d_call: TRBD2; cdr3_nt: TGCGCCAGCAGTGGACCTCTAGCGGGAGGGCCGACAGATACGCAGTATTTT; cdr3_aa: CASSGPLAGGPTDTQYF
v_call: TRBV7-9; j_call: TRBJ2-7; clone_size: .; d_call: TRBD1; cdr3_nt: TGTGCCAGCAGCTTCCAACCGGGACAGGGGAACTACGAGCAGTACTTC; cdr3_aa: CASSFQPGQGNYEQYF
v_call: TRBV5-4; j_call: TRBJ2-7; clone_size: .; d_call: TRBD1; cdr3_nt: TGTGCCAGCAGCAGATCGGGACAGGGGGATGGGGAGCAGTACTTC; cdr3_aa: CASSRSGQGDGEQYF
v_call: TRBV7-2; j_call: TRBJ2-3; clone_size: many; d_call: .; cdr3_nt: TGTGCCAGCAGCTTATGGGCCAGCACAGATACGCAGTATTTT; cdr3_aa: CASSLWASTDTQYF
v_call: TRBV27; j_call: TRBJ2-1; clone_size: .; d_call: .; cdr3_nt: TGTGCCAGCAGTCAGCCATTAATCCCGCTAGCGCCAGGCTACAATGAGCAGTTCTTC; cdr3_aa: CASSQPLIPLAPGYNEQFF
v_call: TRBV2; j_call: TRBJ2-3; clone_size: many; d_call: .; cdr3_nt: TGTGCCAGCAGTGAAAATAGGAGGTGGAGCACAGATACGCATTATTTT; cdr3_aa: CASSENRRWSTDTHYF
v_call: TRBV5-1; j_call: TRBJ1-5; clone_size: many; d_call: .; cdr3_nt: TGTGCCAGCAGCCGGGACGGAAATCAGCCCCAGCATTTT; cdr3_aa: CASSRDGNQPQHF
v_call: TRBV5-1; j_call: TRBJ2-7; clone_size: many; d_call: .; cdr3_nt: TGCGCCAGCAGCTTTGCAGGACGGGACTACGAGCAGTACTTC; cdr3_aa: CASSFAGRDYEQYF